The 16 T cell receptor beta chains reported below all come from one sample, sequenced in a study of T cells in Graves' hyperthyroidism and ophthalmopathy. TCR beta CDR3 sequences were amplified from RNA transcripts. Carried out on the TCR CDR3, a first-round RT-PCR used the HTBI primer set. TCRdb itself ran the multiplex PCR reads through MiXCR, one entry per CDR3 protein. The sample consists of approximately 630,000 distinct CDR3 sequences, about a sixth of them appearing once. Sample: blood. The receptors originated from a woman in her 30s with Graves' hyperthyroidism.

This clonotype was counted ten times or more. This chain joins TRBV20-1 and TRBJ2-3; 7 nucleotides match TRBD1. Germline trimming cut 5 bases from V and 6 bases from J; bases unmatched to any gene: 17. The CDR3 covers 16 residues. Germline assignment: CDR1 DFQATT and CDR2 SNEGSKA (reference sequence). The CDR3 loop is CSARLDRPARHDTQYF. As DNA, the CDR3 is TGCAGTGCTCGGTTGGACAGGCCGGCCCGTCACGATACGCAGTATTTT.

This clonotype was seen repeatedly, ten times or more. This chain links TRBV28 with TRBJ1-1; D is ambiguous. CDR3 size: 12 residues. Trimming pared 3 bases from V and 5 bases from J, leaving 7 bases between. Germline V gene data show CDR1 as MDHEN and CDR2 as SYDVKM. DNA of the CDR3: TGTGCCAGCAGTTTGACGGCGACTGAAGCTTTCTTT. Translated: CASSLTATEAFF.

This clonotype has only a few counts. V gene TRBV6-1 combines with J gene TRBJ2-7; tentative D call: TRBD2 (6 bases). CDR1 and CDR2 (germline): MNHNS, SASEGT. Deletions cut 0 bases from V and 9 bases from J, with 15 bases between. The CDR3 has 14 residues. The CDR3 region has the DNA TGTGCCAGCAGTGAAGCGTGGGGAGGAACGGGGCAGTACTTC. Protein product: CASSEAWGGTGQYF.

The chain couples TRBV10-3 to TRBJ2-2; D uncertain. This CDR3 has 11 residues. Germline-derived CDR1 and CDR2 are ENHRY and SYGVKD. V shed 10 bases and J shed 2 bases, with 5 bases lying between them. The CDR3 DNA is TGTGCCACCTATAACACCGGGGAGCTGTTTTTT. It specifies CATYNTGELFF.

This clonotype has more than one count but fewer than ten. Mismatch with germline at one junction end may stem from a read error. The V call is TRBV13, the J call TRBJ1-2, with TRBD1 as a possible D gene (5 bases). Germline CDR1 reads PRHDT; CDR2 reads FYEKMQ (reference sequence). This CDR3 is 16 amino acids long. CDR3 sequence reads: CASSSSTGPHNYGHTF. Here the CDR3 DNA reads TGTGCCAGCAGCTCTTCTACGGGACCGCACAACTATGGCCACACCTTC.

The chain combines TRBV2 with TRBJ2-7; D is unresolved. Between the trimmed V and J ends, which lost 7 bases and 3 bases, there was a span of 19 bases. This CDR3 is built from 15 residues. Germline V gene data show CDR1 as SNHLY and CDR2 as FYNNEI. The CDR3 spells CASTTPGGDIYEQYF. As DNA, the CDR3 is TGTGCCAGCACTACCCCGGGCGGTGACATCTACGAGCAGTACTTC.

In its sample, this clonotype was seen many times. The J gene is TRBJ2-1, the V gene TRBV28, with D uncertain. The CDR3 totals 13 residues. The germline V gene encodes CDR1 MDHEN and CDR2 SYDVKM. With 6 bases removed from V and 8 bases from J, the gap between germline ends came to 14 bases. DNA for the CDR3: TGTGCCAGCAGCCCCCCAAGGAGACATGAGCAGTTCTTC. This sequence encodes CASSPPRRHEQFF.

The chain employs TRBV29-1 and TRBJ1-2; the match to TRBD1 covers 10 bases. Germline V gene lookup returns CDR1 SQVTM and CDR2 ANQGSEA. The ends lost 6 bases at V and 3 bases at J; junction bases unmatched: 10. The CDR3 is made up of 15 amino acids. CDR3: CSVVPGGTGDYGYTF. The CDR3, as DNA: TGCAGCGTAGTTCCGGGCGGGACAGGGGACTATGGCTACACCTTC.

This clonotype was observed a few times. This rearrangement joins TRBV19 to TRBJ1-2, with unresolved D. The CDR3 sequence is 15 residues long. Trimming removed 5 bases from V and 3 bases from J, with 16 bases in between. CDR1 and CDR2 (germline): LNHDA, SQIVND (reference sequence). CDR3 coding DNA: TGTGCCAGTAGTCCTACGACACTCAAGGACTATGGCTACACCTTC. As protein: CASSPTTLKDYGYTF.

This clonotype was seen a few times. The chain recombines TRBV7-2 with TRBJ1-5, with D perhaps matching TRBD1 (5 bases). Germline assignment: CDR1 SGHTA and CDR2 FQGNSA. The CDR3 extends over 15 amino acids. V lost 5 bases and J 7 bases, leaving 18 bases between the germline ends. In DNA, the CDR3 is TGTGCCAGCAGCCCCGGCGGGGGAGCTCTACAGCCCCAGCATTTT. It encodes CASSPGGGALQPQHF. The full variable domain, with the rest looked up from reference TRBV7-2 and TRBJ1-5, is GAGVSQSPSNKVTEKGKDVELRCDPISGHTALYWYRQSLGQGLEFLIYFQGNSAPDKSGLPSDRFSAERTGGSVSTLTIQRTQQEDSAVYLCASSPGGGALQPQHFGDGTRLSIL.

J is TRBJ2-1 and V is TRBV28; possibly TRBD1 or TRBD2 for D (5 bases each). Germline values: CDR1 MDHEN, CDR2 SYDVKM. The V end lost 5 bases, the J end lost 0 bases, and 23 bases lay between the germline ends. There are 19 residues in the CDR3. The CDR3, as DNA: TGTGCCAGCAGTCTCCAGAATCGTGACTCTGGGGGCTCCTACAATGAGCAGTTCTTC. Its protein product is CASSLQNRDSGGSYNEQFF.

This clonotype was detected only a few times. The V call is TRBV20-1, the J call TRBJ2-2; 7 nucleotides line up with TRBD2. CDR1 is DFQATT, CDR2 SNEGSKA, per germline (reference sequence). V shed 6 bases and J 8 bases; nucleotides not matched to a gene: 9. The length of the CDR3 is 13 residues. The CDR3 bases are TGCAGTGCCAGGGACTACATGGCTGGGGAGCTGTTTTTT. Protein product: CSARDYMAGELFF.

The table lists this clonotype with many counts. The V and J genes are TRBV20-1 and TRBJ2-1, with 10 bases lining up with TRBD2. This CDR3 region has 14 residues. The ends lost 0 bases at V and 11 bases at J; junction bases unmatched: 7. Germline loops: CDR1 DFQATT, CDR2 SNEGSKA (reference sequence). CDR3 nucleotide sequence: TGCAGTGCTAGAGACCGGACTAGCGGTAATCAGCAGTTCTTC. Amino acid sequence: CSARDRTSGNQQFF.

CDR3 protein: CASSDLLSGANVLTF. The CDR3, as DNA: TGTGCCAGCAGCGACCTCCTCTCTGGGGCCAACGTCCTGACTTTC. The gene calls are TRBV7-3 and TRBJ2-6; no firm D call. This CDR3 is built from 15 residues. V was trimmed by 5 bases and J by 0 bases, leaving 8 bases between them. Germline CDR1 reads SGHTA; CDR2 reads FQGTGA.

The V call is TRBV27, the J call TRBJ2-1, with 12 bases identical to TRBD2. This CDR3 has 17 amino acids. The germline gives CDR1 MNHEY, CDR2 SMNVEV (reference sequence). Losses at the gene ends were 6 bases for V and 8 bases for J; bases not matched to a gene: 14. The CDR3 coding sequence is TGTGCCAGCAGGACTAGCGGGAGAGGTATCGAGGTACATGAGCAGTTCTTC. Its protein product is CASRTSGRGIEVHEQFF.

Ten or more counts support this clonotype. CDR3 sequence reads: CAWGYSAGETQYF. CDR3 DNA: TGTGCCTGGGGCTATTCAGCTGGAGAGACCCAGTACTTC. The genes are TRBV30 and TRBJ2-5, with D uncertain. Trimming removed 5 bases at V and 4 bases at J, with 14 bases between. The CDR3 spans 13 residues. Germline values: CDR1 GTSNPN, CDR2 SVGIG (reference sequence).